These 29 T cell receptor beta chains came from one sample sequenced in a study of shared clonotypes between healthy human individuals. Using immunoSEQ multiplex PCR, the repertoire was profiled, and TCRdb retains in-frame clones only, with some absent. This table has about 1,500,000 clones, 96% appearing once. The sequenced material came from naive CD4+ T cells sorted from blood. Subset of the sample: CD45RA+ positively selected. The receptors come from a man aged 30 to 39 in good health.

This clone appeared a single time. The CDR3 region has the DNA TGTGCCAGCAGCTGGACCATGGGACAGCCTTCCTACGAGCAGTACTTC. This codes for CASSWTMGQPSYEQYF. The J gene is TRBJ2-7, the V gene TRBV7-9, with 7 bases lining up with TRBD1. Trimming at V came to 4 bases and at J to 1 base, leaving 10 bases not matched to a gene. Germline V gives CDR1 SEHNR, CDR2 FQNEAQ (reference sequence). The CDR3 loop spans 16 amino acids.

On this clone: Other nucleotide sequences from this sample produce the same CDR3. The chain links TRBV29-1 to TRBJ1-3; D is possibly TRBD1 (5 bases). The CDR3 runs 12 residues. CDR1 is SQVTM, CDR2 ANQGSEA, per germline. V lost 6 bases, J lost 4 bases, and 10 bases lay in between. The DNA for the CDR3 is TGCAGCGTAGCAGGGCCCGGAAACACCATATATTTT. Amino acid sequence: CSVAGPGNTIYF.

CDR3 DNA: TGTGCCAGCAGTCCCGTCCAACTAGCGGGAGAATTGTACGAGCAGTACTTC. The encoded protein is CASSPVQLAGELYEQYF. The rearrangement uses TRBV27 and TRBJ2-7; 11 bases agree with TRBD2. Per germline, CDR1 MNHEY and CDR2 SMNVEV (reference sequence). This CDR3 contains 17 residues. V was pared by 5 bases and J by 4 bases, with 13 bases of the junction left unmatched.

This rearrangement joins TRBV4-3 to TRBJ2-2; 7 positions agree with TRBD2. CDR3 length: 16 amino acids. The V gene's germline CDR1 is LGHNA and CDR2 YSLEER. The V segment lost 4 bases and the J segment 1 base; nucleotides outside the gene matches: 6. The CDR3 sequence is CASSPQLAVNTGELFF. The CDR3 DNA is TGCGCCAGCAGCCCCCAGCTAGCGGTGAACACCGGGGAGCTGTTTTTT.

The chain links TRBV28 to TRBJ2-7; 8 positions agree with TRBD2. CDR1 MDHEN and CDR2 SYDVKM come from the germline V gene. The CDR3 has 14 amino acids. The V gene end was trimmed by 5 bases and the J gene end by 1 base; junction bases not matched to a gene: 4. The CDR3 loop is CASSVLAESYEQYF. The DNA of the CDR3 is TGTGCCAGCAGTGTACTAGCGGAGTCCTACGAGCAGTACTTC.

The chain is built from TRBV27 and TRBJ2-1; TRBD2 might be the D (5 bases). Trimming shortened V by 5 bases and J by 4 bases, and 12 bases separated the two germline ends. CDR1 and CDR2 from the germline V gene are MNHEY and SMNVEV (reference sequence). The CDR3 loop spans 14 amino acids. CDR3: CASSRLAAYNEQFF. In DNA form, the CDR3 reads TGTGCCAGCAGTCGTCTAGCAGCTTACAATGAGCAGTTCTTC.

This clone occurred once. The chain recombines TRBV5-6 with TRBJ2-3; possibly TRBD2 for D (5 bases). The CDR3 has 15 amino acids. Germline CDR1 and CDR2: SGHDT and YYEEEE. The V and J ends lost 3 bases and 2 bases respectively, with 13 bases between them. Here the CDR3 reads CASSSPRGTTDTQYF. CDR3 DNA: TGTGCCAGCAGCTCCCCCCGGGGAACCACAGATACGCAGTATTTT.

The chain joins TRBV5-6 to TRBJ2-7; 7 nucleotides line up with TRBD1. The junction had 13 bases not matched to a gene; V was cut back by 5 bases and J by 2 bases. CDR1 SGHDT and CDR2 YYEEEE come from the germline V gene. The CDR3 covers 16 residues. CDR3 sequence reads: CASRGKTGSLPYEQYF. CDR3 bases: TGTGCCAGCAGGGGGAAGACAGGGTCTCTTCCCTACGAGCAGTACTTC.

This clone has a handful of counts. Other DNA sequences in this sample translate to the same CDR3. The chain carries TRBV28 and TRBJ2-7; D is possibly TRBD2 (6 bases). The germline V gene encodes CDR1 MDHEN and CDR2 SYDVKM. This CDR3 has 12 amino acids. V was clipped by 2 bases and J by 4 bases, with 6 bases between them. For the CDR3, the DNA is TGTGCCAGCAGTTTACGGGGGTACGAGCAGTACTTC. This gives the protein CASSLRGYEQYF.

This clone has just a few counts. The gene calls are TRBV5-6 and TRBJ1-2; a weak D match, TRBD1 (6 bases). In germline, CDR1 is SGHDT, CDR2 YYEEEE. V lost 0 bases and J 5 bases, leaving 14 bases between the germline ends. The CDR3 has 15 residues. The CDR3 loop reads CASSLADRILYGYTF. The CDR3 DNA sequence: TGTGCCAGCAGCTTGGCTGACAGGATACTGTATGGCTACACCTTC.

The chain carries TRBV4-2 and TRBJ2-3; TRBD1 is a possible D gene (5 bases). The CDR3 loop spans 16 amino acids. Per germline, CDR1 LGHNA and CDR2 YNFKEQ. Trimming pared 4 bases from V and 2 bases from J, leaving 16 bases between. Here the CDR3 reads CASSPTATGYTDTQYF. For the CDR3, the DNA is TGTGCCAGCAGCCCCACGGCCACAGGCTACACAGATACGCAGTATTTT.

The CDR3 DNA reads as TGTGCCACCAAGGGCCCACGCCGGAACGAGCAGTACTTC. Protein: CATKGPRRNEQYF. The chain is built from TRBV5-3 and TRBJ2-7; unclear D gene. TRBV5-3 is designated an ORF whose function remains uncertain. V lost 9 bases and J lost 5, with 18 bases in between. The CDR3 runs to 13 residues.

This rearrangement joins TRBV14 to TRBJ2-7; 9 bases match TRBD2. CDR3 length equals 16 residues. CDR1 SGHDN and CDR2 FVKESK come from the germline V gene. After removal of 3 bases from V and 0 bases from J, the junction contained 6 bases not matched to a gene. The CDR3 sequence: CASSHGLASLSYEQYF. In DNA form, the CDR3 reads TGTGCCAGCAGCCACGGACTAGCGAGCCTCTCCTACGAGCAGTACTTC.

This chain connects TRBV18 to TRBJ2-1; D unclear. The CDR3 extends over 14 amino acids. Germline V lookup: CDR1 KGHSH, CDR2 LQKENI. The V end was cut by 0 bases, the J end by 7 bases, with 10 bases between. The CDR3 reads CASSPPSSLNEQFF. The CDR3 bases are TGTGCCAGCTCACCACCGTCTAGTCTAAATGAGCAGTTCTTC.

V gene TRBV9 combines with J gene TRBJ2-5; 9 bases align to TRBD1. Germline V gives CDR1 SGDLS, CDR2 YYNGEE. V lost 4 bases, J lost 4 bases, and 8 bases stayed unmatched. The CDR3 has 15 residues. In nucleotides, the CDR3 is TGTGCCAGCAGCACTCGGGGGACAGGGCCAGAGACCCAGTACTTC. It is translated as CASSTRGTGPETQYF.

The chain joins TRBV2 to TRBJ2-7, with D perhaps matching TRBD1 (5 bases). Germline V CDR1 and CDR2: SNHLY, FYNNEI. The CDR3 is 14 residues long. The V and J ends lost 2 bases and 3 bases respectively, with 11 bases between them. CDR3 sequence: CASSEQGNLYEQYF. The CDR3 DNA is TGTGCCAGCAGTGAACAGGGTAATCTCTACGAGCAGTACTTC.

The rearrangement links TRBV14 to TRBJ2-7; D is unclear. Germline values: CDR1 SGHDN, CDR2 FVKESK. The CDR3 has 11 residues. Between the trimmed V and J ends, which lost 4 bases and 6 bases, there was a span of 7 bases. This chain's CDR3 is CASSLNAEQYF. CDR3 nucleotide sequence: TGTGCCAGCAGCCTAAACGCCGAGCAGTACTTC. Based on the CDR3 plus reference TRBV14 and TRBJ2-7, the full variable domain is EAGVTQFPSHSVIEKGQTVTLRCDPISGHDNLYWYRRVMGKEIKFLLHFVKESKQDESGMPNNRFLAERTGGTYSTLKVQPAELEDSGVYFCASSLNAEQYFGPGTRLTVT.

In regard to this clone: The same CDR3 can be traced to other DNA sequences in this sample. The CDR3 nucleotides read TGTGCCAGCAGTTACAGGGGGACAGGCACAGATACGCAGTATTTT. This gives the protein CASSYRGTGTDTQYF. This chain joins TRBV6-5 and TRBJ2-3; the match to TRBD1 covers 7 bases. J gave up 1 base and V 2 bases, and 3 bases lay outside the gene matches. The CDR3 consists of 15 residues. Looked up from germline, CDR1 is MNHEY and CDR2 is SVGAGI.

The chain couples TRBV7-9 to TRBJ1-1, with 11 bases that match TRBD1. V lost 6 bases, J lost 1 base, and 13 bases stayed unmatched. Germline V gene lookup returns CDR1 SEHNR and CDR2 FQNEAQ (reference sequence). This CDR3 is 18 amino acids long. The CDR3 sequence is CASSPYRTGGAGNTEAFF. The CDR3 region has the DNA TGTGCCAGCAGTCCTTATAGGACAGGGGGCGCGGGGAACACTGAAGCTTTCTTT. Combining the CDR3 with reference TRBV7-9 and TRBJ1-1 gives the whole variable domain DTGVSQNPRHKITKRGQNVTFRCDPISEHNRLYWYRQTLGQGPEFLTYFQNEAQLEKSRLLSDRFSAERPKGSFSTLEIQRTEQGDSAMYLCASSPYRTGGAGNTEAFFGQGTRLTVV.

The CDR3 bases are TGTGCCTGGAGCGACATGGACAGGGCTAGGCAGCCCCAGCATTTT. Its protein product is CAWSDMDRARQPQHF. The rearrangement joins TRBV30 to TRBJ1-5, with TRBD1 identical over 8 bases. CDR1 GTSNPN and CDR2 SVGIG come from the germline V gene (reference sequence). J gave up 7 bases and V 3 bases, and 11 bases lay outside the gene matches. This CDR3 is 15 amino acids long.

This clone showed up just once. This sample also contains other DNA sequences that code for the same CDR3. The J gene is TRBJ2-3, the V gene TRBV10-3, with a weak D call TRBD1 (5 bases). Germline-derived CDR1 and CDR2 are ENHRY and SYGVKD. CDR3 size: 12 residues. V was trimmed by 3 bases and J by 4 bases, leaving 5 bases between them. The CDR3 protein is CAISEGADTQYF. The CDR3 coding sequence is TGTGCCATCAGTGAAGGGGCAGATACGCAGTATTTT.

The rearrangement joins TRBV7-3 to TRBJ2-2; 8 bases align to TRBD2. V shed 0 bases and J 2 bases; nucleotides not matched to a gene: 11. There are 19 residues in the CDR3. CDR1 and CDR2 (germline): SGHTA, FQGTGA. The CDR3 nucleotides are TGTGCCAGCAGCTTAACAAACGGGAGGGCCAAAGGAAACACCGGGGAGCTGTTTTTT. This gives the protein CASSLTNGRAKGNTGELFF.

The chain links TRBV19 to TRBJ2-7; possible D gene TRBD2, 6 bases. V lost 3 bases and J lost 0, with 9 bases in between. The CDR3 length is 14 residues. Germline V gene sequence: CDR1 LNHDA, CDR2 SQIVND (reference sequence). DNA for the CDR3: TGTGCCAGTAGTATTTGGGAGGACTCCTACGAGCAGTACTTC. Translated: CASSIWEDSYEQYF.

This chain connects TRBV15 to TRBJ1-4; D possibly corresponds to TRBD1 (6 bases). This CDR3 comprises 18 residues. Looked up from germline, CDR1 is LNHNV and CDR2 is YYDKDF (reference sequence). With 1 base removed from V and 3 bases from J, the gap between germline ends came to 18 bases. The CDR3 reads CATSRVRPNRESNEKLFF. The CDR3 coding sequence is TGTGCCACCAGCAGAGTAAGGCCTAACAGGGAGTCTAATGAAAAACTGTTTTTT.

This sequence joins TRBV9 and TRBJ1-1; no firm D call. CDR3 size: 18 residues. Germline values: CDR1 SGDLS, CDR2 YYNGEE. The V end lost 0 bases, the J end lost 0 bases, and 18 bases lay between the germline ends. The CDR3 sequence is CASSVGVGGKGMNTEAFF. The CDR3 DNA is TGTGCCAGCAGCGTAGGTGTAGGAGGGAAAGGAATGAACACTGAAGCTTTCTTT.

The chain has TRBV29-1 and TRBJ2-1, with 7 bases matching TRBD2. Germline V CDR1 and CDR2: SQVTM, ANQGSEA. This CDR3 comprises 15 residues. Here the CDR3 DNA reads TGCACCGCGGGGACGAGACTAGCACCAAACAATGAGCAGTTCTTC. It translates to CTAGTRLAPNNEQFF.

The V call is TRBV4-2, the J call TRBJ2-1, with D hard to call. V lost 4 bases and J 8 bases, leaving 18 bases between the germline ends. Germline-derived CDR1 and CDR2 are LGHNA and YNFKEQ. The CDR3 length is 15 residues. For the CDR3, the DNA is TGTGCCAGCAGCCCCGATAGGTCCGAACAAGATGAGCAGTTCTTC. Protein: CASSPDRSEQDEQFF.

V and J are TRBV27 and TRBJ1-2, with D possibly matching TRBD1 (6 bases). Per germline, CDR1 MNHEY and CDR2 SMNVEV (reference sequence). Trimming removed 2 bases from V and 4 bases from J, with 14 bases in between. This CDR3 has 15 amino acids. This CDR3 is CASSLNRGGIYGYTF. CDR3 DNA: TGTGCCAGCAGTTTAAATAGAGGGGGGATCTATGGCTACACCTTC.

V is TRBV13 and J is TRBJ2-5; D gene uncertain. The germline V gene encodes CDR1 PRHDT and CDR2 FYEKMQ (reference sequence). V was cut by 0 bases and J by 5 bases, with 10 bases left in between. The CDR3 totals 14 residues. The CDR3 is CASSLGGVEETQYF. CDR3 DNA: TGTGCCAGCAGCTTAGGTGGGGTTGAGGAGACCCAGTACTTC. The entire variable domain, with the rest obtained from reference TRBV13 and TRBJ2-5, is as follows: AAGVIQSPRHLIKEKRETATLKCYPIPRHDTVYWYQQGPGQDPQFLISFYEKMQSDKGSIPDRFSAQQFSDYHSELNMSSLELGDSALYFCASSLGGVEETQYFGPGTRLLVL.